The 13 T cell receptor beta chains reported below all come from one sample, sequenced in a study of blood T cell repertoires in COVID-19. TCRdb's copy holds only in-frame clones and misses some; the assay was immunoSEQ multiplex PCR. Seen here are 150,000 to 200,000 clones, 86% observed once, and the top ten hold more than 6.5%. Source material: peripheral blood. The source is an elderly woman in a cohort sampled during active or convalescent COVID-19.

The chain links TRBV7-2 to TRBJ1-6, with D possibly matching TRBD1 (5 bases). The ends were cut back, 0 bases at V and 4 bases at J, with 13 bases in the middle. The CDR3 contains 17 residues. Per germline, CDR1 SGHTA and CDR2 FQGNSA. The chain's CDR3 is CASSLALATDYNSPLHF. The CDR3 DNA reads TGTGCCAGCAGCTTAGCGCTAGCGACAGATTATAATTCACCCCTCCACTTT.

This clone has only a few counts. CDR3 DNA sequence: TGTGCCAGCTCACTAACACAGGGTGGTAATTCACCCCTCCACTTT. Amino acids: CASSLTQGGNSPLHF. The rearrangement joins TRBV18 to TRBJ1-6; D is possibly TRBD1 (6 bases). V was cut by 4 bases and J by 6 bases, with 13 bases left in between. This CDR3 contains 15 residues. Germline lookup yields CDR1 KGHSH and CDR2 LQKENI.

This chain joins TRBV2 and TRBJ1-2; perhaps TRBD1 as D (5 bases). This CDR3 has 15 residues. Looked up from germline, CDR1 is SNHLY and CDR2 is FYNNEI. V lost 4 bases, J lost 4 bases, and 16 bases lay in between. The CDR3 sequence: CASSGDRASPYGYTF. The DNA for the CDR3 is TGTGCCAGCAGTGGAGACAGAGCCTCCCCCTATGGCTACACCTTC.

The V gene is TRBV7-2, the J gene TRBJ1-1; weak D call: TRBD1 (6 bases). V lost 5 bases and J lost 7, with 20 bases in between. This CDR3 spans 15 amino acids. Germline loops: CDR1 SGHTA, CDR2 FQGNSA. The CDR3 DNA follows: TGTGCCAGCAGCCCCAACTTACAGGGATCCGTTGAAGCTTTCTTT. Its translation: CASSPNLQGSVEAFF.

J is TRBJ1-2 and V is TRBV7-2; D is uncertain. The V gene lost 5 bases and the J gene lost 2 bases, with 9 bases spanning the gap. Germline CDR1 reads SGHTA; CDR2 reads FQGNSA. CDR3 length equals 13 residues. This CDR3 reads CASSLTENYGYTF. The DNA for the CDR3 is TGTGCCAGCAGCCTTACAGAGAACTATGGCTACACCTTC.

This clone was seen a single time. The J gene is TRBJ2-3, the V gene TRBV15; D possibly corresponds to TRBD2 (6 bases). Germline loops: CDR1 LNHNV, CDR2 YYDKDF (reference sequence). The germline V and J ends were trimmed by 0 bases and 2 bases, with 9 bases remaining between them. The CDR3 extends over 15 amino acids. CDR3 sequence (DNA): TGTGCCACCAGCAGAGAGGGGGGACTCACAGATACGCAGTATTTT. This sequence encodes CATSREGGLTDTQYF.

The V call is TRBV9, the J call TRBJ1-3; D not certain. This CDR3 has 13 residues. V dropped 2 bases and J dropped 6 bases, with 9 bases sitting between them. Germline V gene sequence: CDR1 SGDLS, CDR2 YYNGEE. CDR3 nucleotide sequence: TGTGCCAGCAGCGTTTCGGGGTTAAACACCATATATTTT. Encoded protein: CASSVSGLNTIYF.

The chain links TRBV11-3 to TRBJ1-2; D is unclear. The CDR3 is 16 residues long. Trimming left V 5 bases short and J 7 bases short, with 23 bases between. Per the germline V gene, CDR1 is SGHNT and CDR2 is YENEEA. CDR3 nucleotides: TGTGCCAGCAGCCTCCACCTGGGAGCGTTTGTCGGTGGCTACACCTTC. Protein: CASSLHLGAFVGGYTF.

The chain combines TRBV11-3 with TRBJ2-2; 8 nucleotides line up with TRBD2. The V segment lost 2 bases and the J segment 6 bases; nucleotides outside the gene matches: 2. Germline loops: CDR1 SGHNT, CDR2 YENEEA. The CDR3 spans 14 residues. Here the CDR3 DNA reads TGTGCCAGCAGCTTAACTAGCGGATCCGGGGAGCTGTTTTTT. The encoded protein is CASSLTSGSGELFF. The full variable domain, completed using reference TRBV11-3 and TRBJ2-2, is EAGVVQSPRYKIIEKKQPVAFWCNPISGHNTLYWYLQNLGQGPELLIRYENEEAVDDSQLPKDRFSAERLKGVDSTLKIQPAELGDSAVYLCASSLTSGSGELFFGEGSRLTVL.

The J gene is TRBJ2-1, the V gene TRBV7-2, with 11 bases matching TRBD1. The germline V gene encodes CDR1 SGHTA and CDR2 FQGNSA. The CDR3 spans 13 residues. The junction had 4 bases not matched to a gene; V was cut back by 1 base and J by 14 bases. The CDR3 sequence is CASSLEGQGAKFF. CDR3 coding DNA: TGTGCCAGCAGCTTAGAAGGACAGGGGGCGAAGTTCTTC.

This clone is a singleton in its sample. The chain combines TRBV6-5 with TRBJ2-1; TRBD2 agrees at 10 bases. V shed 5 bases, J shed 7 bases, and the junction held 5 bases outside the gene matches. The V gene's germline CDR1 is MNHEY and CDR2 SVGAGI. This CDR3 region has 14 residues. DNA of the CDR3: TGTGCCAGCAGTAGAGCGGGAGGGGAAAATGAGCAGTTCTTC. As protein: CASSRAGGENEQFF.

J is TRBJ2-6 and V is TRBV7-2; unclear D gene. Per the germline V gene, CDR1 is SGHTA and CDR2 is FQGNSA. The germline V and J ends were trimmed by 4 bases and 0 bases, with 7 bases remaining between them. The CDR3 runs to 15 residues. CDR3 amino acids: CASSSGVSGANVLTF. The CDR3 nucleotides read TGTGCCAGCAGCTCGGGTGTCTCTGGGGCCAACGTCCTGACTTTC.

The chain employs TRBV24-1 and TRBJ2-7, with no clear D. V shed 3 bases and J shed 1 base, with 9 bases lying between them. The V gene's germline CDR1 is KGHDR and CDR2 SFDVKD. CDR3 size: 14 residues. The CDR3 DNA is TGTGCCACCAGTGATCCAGCGAAATCCTACGAGCAGTACTTC. Residues: CATSDPAKSYEQYF.